This T cell receptor (beta chain) was observed in a study of blood T cell repertoires in COVID-19. TCRdb's copy holds only in-frame clones and misses some; the assay was immunoSEQ multiplex PCR. The profile shows 65,000 to 80,000 clones, 80% to 90% of them singletons. The germline V gene has CDR1 SGHRS and CDR2 YFSETQ. There are 14 residues in the CDR3. Trimming took 2 bases from V and 7 from J; bases not matched to a gene: 2. The origin of this receptor is a man aged 50 or older with active COVID-19. The chain combines TRBV5-1 with TRBJ2-1, with 11 bases aligning to TRBD1. The sequencing sample was made of peripheral blood. DNA for the CDR3: TGCGCCAGCAGCTTCGGGACAGGGGGGAATGAGCAGTTCTTC. It encodes CASSFGTGGNEQFF.